The clone carrying this T cell receptor beta chain was seen a few times. Its specificity is unknown. The source of the sample is a study of cytomegalovirus exposure and HLA in healthy donors. Whole-study results and caveats: Reportedly, a later analysis found an Asian-associated ancestry cluster had fewer N-insertions than the approximately 640-donor mean.

This CDR3 region has 14 residues. The V gene lost 6 bases and the J gene lost 0 bases, with 14 bases spanning the gap. Germline CDR1 is SQVTM and CDR2 is ANQGSEA. The PCR used 60 Vbeta and 13 Jbeta primers. The table came from immunoSEQ multiplex PCR; TCRdb's copy has only in-frame clones and leaves some out. The table records more than 65,000 clones, 74% of them present only once. This clonotype was sampled from an older woman in good health and CMV-seropositive. The sequencing input was PBMCs. The rearrangement links TRBV29-1 to TRBJ1-1; a possible D gene is TRBD1 (6 bases). Written as DNA, the CDR3 is TGCAGCGTGGGGCATAGGGGGATGAACACTGAAGCTTTCTTT. Encoded protein: CSVGHRGMNTEAFF.